The clone carrying this T cell receptor (beta chain) has just a few counts. Its antigen is not known. The data originate from a study of T cells in Graves' hyperthyroidism and ophthalmopathy. Authors of the study amplified TCR beta CDR3 regions from RNA transcripts. First-round RT-PCR with HTBI primers amplified the TCR CDR3 region. Each CDR3 protein is one row after TCRdb ran MiXCR on the multiplex PCR reads. Of around 720,000 distinct CDR3 sequences listed, roughly a third were seen once; the top ten hold around 30%. Study results and caveats: Peripheral blood also featured most of the thyroid clonotypes expanded above 0.001.

The sample was blood. This TCR was recovered from a woman in her thirties or forties with Graves' hyperthyroidism.

The CDR3 loop is CASSLVGFSPQETQYF. The CDR3, as DNA: TGTGCCAGCAGCTTAGTCGGTTTCTCCCCACAAGAGACCCAGTACTTC. V gene TRBV7-9 combines with J gene TRBJ2-5; no reliable D call. In germline, CDR1 is SEHNR, CDR2 FQNEAQ (reference sequence). Trimming stripped 1 base from V and 2 bases from J, with 14 bases between. The CDR3 consists of 16 residues.